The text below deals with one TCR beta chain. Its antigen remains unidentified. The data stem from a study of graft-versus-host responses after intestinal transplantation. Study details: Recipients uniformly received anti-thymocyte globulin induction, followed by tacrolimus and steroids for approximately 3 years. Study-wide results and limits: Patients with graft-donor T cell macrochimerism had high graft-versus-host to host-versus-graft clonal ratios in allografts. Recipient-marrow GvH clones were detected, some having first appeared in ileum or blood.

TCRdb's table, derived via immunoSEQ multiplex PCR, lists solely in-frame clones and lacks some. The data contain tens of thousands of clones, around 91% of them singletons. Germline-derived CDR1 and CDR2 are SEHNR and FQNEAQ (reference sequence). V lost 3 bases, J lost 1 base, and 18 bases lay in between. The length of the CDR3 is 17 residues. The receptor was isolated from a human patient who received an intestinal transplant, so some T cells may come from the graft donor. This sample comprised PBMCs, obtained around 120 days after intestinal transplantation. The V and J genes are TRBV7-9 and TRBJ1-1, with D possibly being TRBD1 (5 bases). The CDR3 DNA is TGTGCCAGCAGCTTCCCGGGTCTCAGGGCGGAGAACACTGAAGCTTTCTTT. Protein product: CASSFPGLRAENTEAFF.